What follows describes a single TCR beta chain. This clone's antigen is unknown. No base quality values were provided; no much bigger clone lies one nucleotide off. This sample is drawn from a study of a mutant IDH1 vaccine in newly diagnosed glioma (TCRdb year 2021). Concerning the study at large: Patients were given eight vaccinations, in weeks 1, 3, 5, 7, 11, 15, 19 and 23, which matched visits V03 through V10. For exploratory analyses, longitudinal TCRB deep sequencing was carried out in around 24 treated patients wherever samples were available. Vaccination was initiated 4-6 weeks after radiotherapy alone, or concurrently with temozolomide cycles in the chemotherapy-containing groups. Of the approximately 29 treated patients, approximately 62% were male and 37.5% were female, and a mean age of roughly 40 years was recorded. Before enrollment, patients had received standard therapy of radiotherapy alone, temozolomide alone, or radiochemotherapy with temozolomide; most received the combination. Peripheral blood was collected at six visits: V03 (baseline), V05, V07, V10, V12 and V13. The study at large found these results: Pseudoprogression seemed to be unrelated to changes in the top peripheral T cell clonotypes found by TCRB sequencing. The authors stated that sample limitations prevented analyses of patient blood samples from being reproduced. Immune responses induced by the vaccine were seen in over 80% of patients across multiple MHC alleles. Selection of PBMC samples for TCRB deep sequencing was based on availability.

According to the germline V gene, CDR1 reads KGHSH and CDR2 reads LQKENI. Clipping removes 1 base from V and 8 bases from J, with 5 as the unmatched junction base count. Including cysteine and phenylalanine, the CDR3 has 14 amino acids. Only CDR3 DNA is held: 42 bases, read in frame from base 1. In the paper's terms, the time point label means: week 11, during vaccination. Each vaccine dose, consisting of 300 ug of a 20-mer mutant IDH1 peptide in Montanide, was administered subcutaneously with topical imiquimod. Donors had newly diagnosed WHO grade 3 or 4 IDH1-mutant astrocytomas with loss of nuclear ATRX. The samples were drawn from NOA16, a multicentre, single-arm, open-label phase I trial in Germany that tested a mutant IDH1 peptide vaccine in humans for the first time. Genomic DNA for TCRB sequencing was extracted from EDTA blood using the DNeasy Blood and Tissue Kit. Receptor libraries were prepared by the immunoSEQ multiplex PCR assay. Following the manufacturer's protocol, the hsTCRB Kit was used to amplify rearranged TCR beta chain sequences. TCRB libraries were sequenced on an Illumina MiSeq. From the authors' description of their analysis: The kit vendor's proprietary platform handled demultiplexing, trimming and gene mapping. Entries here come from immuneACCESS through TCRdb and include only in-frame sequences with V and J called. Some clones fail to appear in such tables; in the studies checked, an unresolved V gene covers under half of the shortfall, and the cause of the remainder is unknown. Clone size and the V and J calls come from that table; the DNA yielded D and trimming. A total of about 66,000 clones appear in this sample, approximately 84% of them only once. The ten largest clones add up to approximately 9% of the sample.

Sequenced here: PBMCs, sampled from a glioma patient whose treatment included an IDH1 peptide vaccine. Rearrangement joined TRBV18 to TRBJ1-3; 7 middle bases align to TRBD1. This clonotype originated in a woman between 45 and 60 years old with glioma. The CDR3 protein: CASSPRDSSDTIYF. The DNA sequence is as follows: TGTGCCAGCTCACCACGGGACAGTAGCGACACCATATATTTT.